This paragraph reports one T cell receptor (beta chain). Trimming cost V 0 bases and J 6 bases, with 9 bases left between them. The CDR3 extends over 14 amino acids. In germline, CDR1 is KGHSH, CDR2 LQKENI. Assay: immunoSEQ multiplex PCR; the TCRdb copy retains only in-frame clones and omits some. The sample has fewer than 85,000 clones, around 87% seen once; the top ten hold about 0.95%. This sample was taken from a study of radiotherapy plus CTLA-4 blockade in lung cancer. This material consisted of peripheral blood, taken from a patient treated with radiotherapy plus ipilimumab. V and J are TRBV18 and TRBJ1-3; D gene ambiguous. The sequence derives from a human donor with non-small cell lung cancer who had stable disease on radiotherapy plus ipilimumab. CDR3 in amino acids: CASSPPGGENTIYF. The CDR3 nucleotides are TGTGCCAGCTCACCACCGGGAGGAGAAAACACCATATATTTT. The variable domain in full, with the rest retrieved from reference TRBV18 and TRBJ1-3, is NAGVMQNPRHLVRRRGQEARLRCSPMKGHSHVYWYRQLPEEGLKFMVYLQKENIIDESGMPKERFSAEFPKEGPSILRIQQVVRGDSAAYFCASSPPGGENTIYFGEGSWLTVV.